Below are 4 T cell receptor beta chains sequenced from a single sample in a study of blood T cell repertoires in COVID-19. The protocol was immunoSEQ multiplex PCR, while the TCRdb copy is restricted to in-frame clones and leaves out a portion. The sample records about 140,000 clones, about 80% being singletons. Sequenced sample: peripheral blood. Every receptor here comes from a human donor in a cohort sampled during active COVID-19.

V gene TRBV2 combines with J gene TRBJ1-6; D is uncertain. V was trimmed by 6 bases and J by 0 bases, leaving 3 bases between them. Germline CDR1 reads SNHLY; CDR2 reads FYNNEI. The CDR3 consists of 13 residues. The CDR3 sequence: CASRASYNSPLHF. CDR3 sequence (DNA): TGTGCCAGCAGGGCCTCCTATAATTCACCCCTCCACTTT.

V and J are TRBV6-1 and TRBJ2-6; no definite D call. Looked up from germline, CDR1 is MNHNS and CDR2 is SASEGT. There are 15 residues in the CDR3. The V end was cut by 2 bases, the J end by 4 bases, with 9 bases between. The CDR3 here is CASSEIWAGANVLTF. In nucleotides, the CDR3 is TGTGCCAGCAGTGAAATCTGGGCCGGGGCCAACGTCCTGACTTTC.

This chain connects TRBV6-5 to TRBJ1-5, with D uncertain. V lost 6 bases, J lost 0 bases, and 9 bases lay in between. CDR3 length: 14 amino acids. The germline V gene has CDR1 MNHEY and CDR2 SVGAGI. CDR3 bases: TGTGCCAGCAGACAGACATATAGCAATCAGCCCCAGCATTTT. The encoded protein is CASRQTYSNQPQHF.

This chain links TRBV6-5 with TRBJ1-1; D not certain. CDR3 size: 14 residues. The V gene lost 6 bases and the J gene lost 4 bases, with 15 bases spanning the gap. Per germline, CDR1 MNHEY and CDR2 SVGAGI. The CDR3 here is CASSLSRVGTEAFF. CDR3 nucleotide sequence: TGTGCCAGCAGCCTTTCGAGGGTAGGCACTGAAGCTTTCTTT.